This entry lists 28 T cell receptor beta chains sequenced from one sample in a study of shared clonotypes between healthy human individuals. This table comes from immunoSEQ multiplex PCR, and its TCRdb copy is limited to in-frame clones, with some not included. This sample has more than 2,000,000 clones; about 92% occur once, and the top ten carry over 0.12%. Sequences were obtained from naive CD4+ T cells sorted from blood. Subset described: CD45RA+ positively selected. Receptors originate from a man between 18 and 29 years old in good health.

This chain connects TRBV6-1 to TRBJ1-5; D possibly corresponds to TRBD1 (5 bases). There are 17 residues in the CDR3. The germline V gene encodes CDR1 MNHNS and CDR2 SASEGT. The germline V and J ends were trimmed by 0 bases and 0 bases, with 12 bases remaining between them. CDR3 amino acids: CASSEAKGAYSNQPQHF. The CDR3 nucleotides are TGTGCCAGCAGTGAAGCAAAAGGGGCCTATAGCAATCAGCCCCAGCATTTT.

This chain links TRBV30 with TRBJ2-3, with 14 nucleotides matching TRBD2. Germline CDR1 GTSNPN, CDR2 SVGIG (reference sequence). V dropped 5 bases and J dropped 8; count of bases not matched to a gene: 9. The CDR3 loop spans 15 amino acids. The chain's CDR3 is CAWGSGTSGSFTQYF. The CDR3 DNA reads TGTGCCTGGGGATCCGGGACTAGCGGGAGTTTTACGCAGTATTTT.

CDR3 DNA: TGTGCCAGCAGTCCCGCTTCGCGGGGCGATGAGCAGTTCTTC. The encoded protein is CASSPASRGDEQFF. The rearrangement links TRBV28 to TRBJ2-1, with a weak D call TRBD2 (6 bases). V was cut by 5 bases and J by 8 bases, with 16 bases left in between. The CDR3 has 14 residues. Germline V gives CDR1 MDHEN, CDR2 SYDVKM.

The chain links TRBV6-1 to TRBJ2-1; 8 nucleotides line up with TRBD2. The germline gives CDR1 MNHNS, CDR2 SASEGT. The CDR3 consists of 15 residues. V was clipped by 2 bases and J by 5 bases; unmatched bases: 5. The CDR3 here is CASSEYTSGNNEQFF. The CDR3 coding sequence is TGTGCCAGCAGTGAATATACTAGCGGTAACAATGAGCAGTTCTTC.

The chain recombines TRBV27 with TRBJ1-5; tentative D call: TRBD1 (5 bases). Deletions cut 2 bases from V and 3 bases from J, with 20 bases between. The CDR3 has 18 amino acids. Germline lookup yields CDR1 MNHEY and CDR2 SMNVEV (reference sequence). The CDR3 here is CASSLGGRGGLANQPQHF. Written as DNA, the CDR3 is TGTGCCAGCAGTTTAGGGGGTCGGGGGGGTTTGGCCAATCAGCCCCAGCATTTT.

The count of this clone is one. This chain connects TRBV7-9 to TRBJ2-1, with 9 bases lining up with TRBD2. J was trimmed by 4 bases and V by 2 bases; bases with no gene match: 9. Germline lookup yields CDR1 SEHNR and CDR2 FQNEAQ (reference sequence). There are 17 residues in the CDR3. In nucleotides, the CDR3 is TGTGCCAGCAGCTTAAGAGACGGCGGGAGGGATTACAATGAGCAGTTCTTC. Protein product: CASSLRDGGRDYNEQFF.

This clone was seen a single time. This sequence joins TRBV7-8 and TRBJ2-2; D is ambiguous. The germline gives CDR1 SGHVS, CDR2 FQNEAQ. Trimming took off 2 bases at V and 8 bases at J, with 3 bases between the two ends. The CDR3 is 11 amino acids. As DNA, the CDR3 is TGTGCCAGCAGCTTATTTGGGGAGCTGTTTTTT. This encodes CASSLFGELFF.

The CDR3 here is CASSFMSYNSPLHF. In nucleotides, the CDR3 is TGTGCCAGCAGTTTCATGAGCTATAATTCACCCCTCCACTTT. This chain links TRBV28 with TRBJ1-6; D gene unclear. Germline-derived CDR1 and CDR2 are MDHEN and SYDVKM. The V and J ends lost 3 bases and 3 bases respectively, with 6 bases between them. The length of the CDR3 is 14 residues.

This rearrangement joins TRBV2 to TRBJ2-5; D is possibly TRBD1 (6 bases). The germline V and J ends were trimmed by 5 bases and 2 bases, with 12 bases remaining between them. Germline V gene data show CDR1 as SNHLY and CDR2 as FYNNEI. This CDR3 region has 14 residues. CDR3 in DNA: TGTGCCAGCAGTCGAACAGGGTATCAAGAGACCCAGTACTTC. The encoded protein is CASSRTGYQETQYF. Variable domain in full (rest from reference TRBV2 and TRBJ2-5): EPEVTQTPSHQVTQMGQEVILRCVPISNHLYFYWYRQILGQKVEFLVSFYNNEISEKSEIFDDQFSVERPDGSNFTLKIRSTKLEDSAMYFCASSRTGYQETQYFGPGTRLLVL.

DNA of the CDR3: TGTGCCAGCATCGCCGGGACTAGCGAGGTCTATTTT. Its protein is CASIAGTSEVYF. The chain combines TRBV6-1 with TRBJ2-3; 10 positions match TRBD2. V dropped 7 bases and J dropped 15; count of bases not matched to a gene: 10. The germline V gene encodes CDR1 MNHNS and CDR2 SASEGT. This CDR3 is 12 amino acids long.

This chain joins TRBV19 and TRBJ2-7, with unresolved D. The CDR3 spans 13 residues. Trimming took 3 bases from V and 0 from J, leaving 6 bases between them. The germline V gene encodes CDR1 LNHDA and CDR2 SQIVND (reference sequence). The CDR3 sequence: CASSMGISYEQYF. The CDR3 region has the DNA TGTGCCAGTAGTATGGGTATCTCCTACGAGCAGTACTTC. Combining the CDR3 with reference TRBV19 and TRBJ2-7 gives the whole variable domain DGGITQSPKYLFRKEGQNVTLSCEQNLNHDAMYWYRQDPGQGLRLIYYSQIVNDFQKGDIAEGYSVSREKKESFPLTVTSAQKNPTAFYLCASSMGISYEQYFGPGTRLTVT.

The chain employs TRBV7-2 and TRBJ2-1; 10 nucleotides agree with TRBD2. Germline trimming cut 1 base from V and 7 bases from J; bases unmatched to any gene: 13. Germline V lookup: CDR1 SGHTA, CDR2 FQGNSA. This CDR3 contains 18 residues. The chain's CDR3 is CASSLGVLAGEVGNEQFF. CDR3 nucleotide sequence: TGTGCCAGCAGCTTAGGGGTGCTAGCGGGAGAGGTGGGTAATGAGCAGTTCTTC.

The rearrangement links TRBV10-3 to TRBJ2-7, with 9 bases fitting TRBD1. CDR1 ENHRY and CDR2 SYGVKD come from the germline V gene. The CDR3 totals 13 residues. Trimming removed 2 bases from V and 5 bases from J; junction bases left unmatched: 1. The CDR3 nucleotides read TGTGCCATCAGTGAGACAGGGGGCGACGAGCAGTACTTC. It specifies CAISETGGDEQYF.

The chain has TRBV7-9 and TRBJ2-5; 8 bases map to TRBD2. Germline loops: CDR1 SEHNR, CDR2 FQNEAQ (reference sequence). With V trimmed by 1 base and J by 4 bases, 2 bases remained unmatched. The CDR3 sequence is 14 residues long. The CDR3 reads CASSLVLAGETQYF. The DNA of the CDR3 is TGTGCCAGCAGCTTAGTTCTAGCGGGAGAGACCCAGTACTTC.

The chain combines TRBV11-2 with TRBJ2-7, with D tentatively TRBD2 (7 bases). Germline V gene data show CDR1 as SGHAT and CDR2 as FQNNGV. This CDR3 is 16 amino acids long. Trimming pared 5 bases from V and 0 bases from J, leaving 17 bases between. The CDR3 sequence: CASSPGGPGLSYEQYF. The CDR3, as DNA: TGTGCCAGCAGCCCCGGGGGGCCGGGGCTCTCCTACGAGCAGTACTTC.

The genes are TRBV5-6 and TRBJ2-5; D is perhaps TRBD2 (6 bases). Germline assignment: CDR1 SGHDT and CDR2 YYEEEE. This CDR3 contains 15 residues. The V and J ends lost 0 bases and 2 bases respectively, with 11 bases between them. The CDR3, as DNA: TGTGCCAGCAGCTTGGGGACGGGGGTTCAAGAGACCCAGTACTTC. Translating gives CASSLGTGVQETQYF. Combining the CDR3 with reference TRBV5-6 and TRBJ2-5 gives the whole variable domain DAGVTQSPTHLIKTRGQQVTLRCSPKSGHDTVSWYQQALGQGPQFIFQYYEEEERQRGNFPDRFSGHQFPNYSSELNVNALLLGDSALYLCASSLGTGVQETQYFGPGTRLLVL.

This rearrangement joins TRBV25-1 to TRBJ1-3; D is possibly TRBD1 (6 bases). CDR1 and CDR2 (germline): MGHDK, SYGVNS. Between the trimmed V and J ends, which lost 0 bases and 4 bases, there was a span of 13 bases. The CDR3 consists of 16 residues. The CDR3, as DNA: TGTGCCAGCAGTGAATACCAGGGACACCGGGGAAACACCATATATTTT. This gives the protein CASSEYQGHRGNTIYF.

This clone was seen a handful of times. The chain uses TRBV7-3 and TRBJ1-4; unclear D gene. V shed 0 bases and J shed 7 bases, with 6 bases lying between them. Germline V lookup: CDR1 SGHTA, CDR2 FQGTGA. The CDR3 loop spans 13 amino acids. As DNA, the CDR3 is TGTGCCAGCAGCTTAACTTCGGGTGAAAAACTGTTTTTT. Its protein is CASSLTSGEKLFF.

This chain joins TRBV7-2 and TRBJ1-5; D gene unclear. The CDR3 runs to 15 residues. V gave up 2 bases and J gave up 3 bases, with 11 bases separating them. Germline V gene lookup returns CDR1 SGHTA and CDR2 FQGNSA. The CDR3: CASSLINGDNQPQHF. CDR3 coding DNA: TGTGCCAGCAGCTTAATAAATGGGGACAATCAGCCCCAGCATTTT.

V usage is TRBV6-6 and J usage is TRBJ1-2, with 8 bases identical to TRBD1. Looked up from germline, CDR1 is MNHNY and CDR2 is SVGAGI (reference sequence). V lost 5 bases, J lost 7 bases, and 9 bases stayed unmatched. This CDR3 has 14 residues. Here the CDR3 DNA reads TGTGCCAGCAGTAAATCTGGGACAGGCACTGGCTACACCTTC. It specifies CASSKSGTGTGYTF.

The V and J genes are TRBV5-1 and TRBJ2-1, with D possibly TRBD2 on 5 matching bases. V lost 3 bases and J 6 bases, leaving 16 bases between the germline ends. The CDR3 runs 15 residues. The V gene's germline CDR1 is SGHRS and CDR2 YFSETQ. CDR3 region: CASSSKESLANEQFF. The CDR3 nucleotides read TGCGCCAGCAGCTCTAAGGAAAGCCTAGCCAATGAGCAGTTCTTC. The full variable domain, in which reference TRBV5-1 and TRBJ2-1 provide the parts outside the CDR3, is KAGVTQTPRYLIKTRGQQVTLSCSPISGHRSVSWYQQTPGQGLQFLFEYFSETQRNKGNFPGRFSGRQFSNSRSEMNVSTLELGDSALYLCASSSKESLANEQFFGPGTRLTVL.

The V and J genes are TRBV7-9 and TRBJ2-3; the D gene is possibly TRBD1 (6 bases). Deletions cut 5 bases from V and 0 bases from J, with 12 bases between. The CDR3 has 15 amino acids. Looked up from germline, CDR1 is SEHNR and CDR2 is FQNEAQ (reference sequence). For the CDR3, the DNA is TGTGCCAGCAGCCTGGACAGTCCTAGCACAGATACGCAGTATTTT. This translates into CASSLDSPSTDTQYF. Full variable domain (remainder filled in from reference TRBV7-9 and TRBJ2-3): DTGVSQNPRHKITKRGQNVTFRCDPISEHNRLYWYRQTLGQGPEFLTYFQNEAQLEKSRLLSDRFSAERPKGSFSTLEIQRTEQGDSAMYLCASSLDSPSTDTQYFGPGTRLTVL.

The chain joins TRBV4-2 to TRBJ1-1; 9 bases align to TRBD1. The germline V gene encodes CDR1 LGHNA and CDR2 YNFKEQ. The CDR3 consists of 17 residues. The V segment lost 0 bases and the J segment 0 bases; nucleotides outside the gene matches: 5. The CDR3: CASSQDFTGGVNTEAFF. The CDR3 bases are TGTGCCAGCAGCCAAGATTTTACAGGGGGCGTGAACACTGAAGCTTTCTTT.

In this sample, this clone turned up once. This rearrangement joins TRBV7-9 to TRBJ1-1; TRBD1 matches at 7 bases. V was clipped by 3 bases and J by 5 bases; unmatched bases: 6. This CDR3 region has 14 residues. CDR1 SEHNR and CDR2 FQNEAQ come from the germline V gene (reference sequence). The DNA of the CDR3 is TGTGCCAGCAGCTTCCAGGGGGAGAGGACTGAAGCTTTCTTT. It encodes CASSFQGERTEAFF.

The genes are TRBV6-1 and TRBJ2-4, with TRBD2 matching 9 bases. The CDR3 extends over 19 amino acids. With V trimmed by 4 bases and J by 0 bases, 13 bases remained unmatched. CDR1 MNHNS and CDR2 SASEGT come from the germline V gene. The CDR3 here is CASSGIGGGASLAKNIQYF. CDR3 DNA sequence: TGTGCCAGCAGTGGGATCGGCGGGGGGGCCTCATTAGCCAAAAACATTCAGTACTTC.

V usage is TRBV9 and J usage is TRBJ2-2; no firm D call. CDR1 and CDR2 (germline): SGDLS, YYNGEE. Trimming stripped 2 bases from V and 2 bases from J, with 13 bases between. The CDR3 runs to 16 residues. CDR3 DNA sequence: TGTGCCAGCAGCGTCGCAGTTTGGCCAAACACCGGGGAGCTGTTTTTT. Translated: CASSVAVWPNTGELFF.

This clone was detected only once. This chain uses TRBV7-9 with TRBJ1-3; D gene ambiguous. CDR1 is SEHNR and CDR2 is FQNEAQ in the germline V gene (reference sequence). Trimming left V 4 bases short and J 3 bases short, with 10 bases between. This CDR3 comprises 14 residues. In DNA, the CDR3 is TGTGCCAGCAGCTCGGTTGGTAGTGGAAACACCATATATTTT. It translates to CASSSVGSGNTIYF.

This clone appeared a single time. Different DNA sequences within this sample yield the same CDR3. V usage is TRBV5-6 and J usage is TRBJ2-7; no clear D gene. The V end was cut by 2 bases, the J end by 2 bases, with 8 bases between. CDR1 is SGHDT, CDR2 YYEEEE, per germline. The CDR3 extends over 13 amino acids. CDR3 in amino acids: CASSLGRAYEQYF. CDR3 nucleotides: TGTGCCAGCAGCTTAGGTCGCGCCTACGAGCAGTACTTC.